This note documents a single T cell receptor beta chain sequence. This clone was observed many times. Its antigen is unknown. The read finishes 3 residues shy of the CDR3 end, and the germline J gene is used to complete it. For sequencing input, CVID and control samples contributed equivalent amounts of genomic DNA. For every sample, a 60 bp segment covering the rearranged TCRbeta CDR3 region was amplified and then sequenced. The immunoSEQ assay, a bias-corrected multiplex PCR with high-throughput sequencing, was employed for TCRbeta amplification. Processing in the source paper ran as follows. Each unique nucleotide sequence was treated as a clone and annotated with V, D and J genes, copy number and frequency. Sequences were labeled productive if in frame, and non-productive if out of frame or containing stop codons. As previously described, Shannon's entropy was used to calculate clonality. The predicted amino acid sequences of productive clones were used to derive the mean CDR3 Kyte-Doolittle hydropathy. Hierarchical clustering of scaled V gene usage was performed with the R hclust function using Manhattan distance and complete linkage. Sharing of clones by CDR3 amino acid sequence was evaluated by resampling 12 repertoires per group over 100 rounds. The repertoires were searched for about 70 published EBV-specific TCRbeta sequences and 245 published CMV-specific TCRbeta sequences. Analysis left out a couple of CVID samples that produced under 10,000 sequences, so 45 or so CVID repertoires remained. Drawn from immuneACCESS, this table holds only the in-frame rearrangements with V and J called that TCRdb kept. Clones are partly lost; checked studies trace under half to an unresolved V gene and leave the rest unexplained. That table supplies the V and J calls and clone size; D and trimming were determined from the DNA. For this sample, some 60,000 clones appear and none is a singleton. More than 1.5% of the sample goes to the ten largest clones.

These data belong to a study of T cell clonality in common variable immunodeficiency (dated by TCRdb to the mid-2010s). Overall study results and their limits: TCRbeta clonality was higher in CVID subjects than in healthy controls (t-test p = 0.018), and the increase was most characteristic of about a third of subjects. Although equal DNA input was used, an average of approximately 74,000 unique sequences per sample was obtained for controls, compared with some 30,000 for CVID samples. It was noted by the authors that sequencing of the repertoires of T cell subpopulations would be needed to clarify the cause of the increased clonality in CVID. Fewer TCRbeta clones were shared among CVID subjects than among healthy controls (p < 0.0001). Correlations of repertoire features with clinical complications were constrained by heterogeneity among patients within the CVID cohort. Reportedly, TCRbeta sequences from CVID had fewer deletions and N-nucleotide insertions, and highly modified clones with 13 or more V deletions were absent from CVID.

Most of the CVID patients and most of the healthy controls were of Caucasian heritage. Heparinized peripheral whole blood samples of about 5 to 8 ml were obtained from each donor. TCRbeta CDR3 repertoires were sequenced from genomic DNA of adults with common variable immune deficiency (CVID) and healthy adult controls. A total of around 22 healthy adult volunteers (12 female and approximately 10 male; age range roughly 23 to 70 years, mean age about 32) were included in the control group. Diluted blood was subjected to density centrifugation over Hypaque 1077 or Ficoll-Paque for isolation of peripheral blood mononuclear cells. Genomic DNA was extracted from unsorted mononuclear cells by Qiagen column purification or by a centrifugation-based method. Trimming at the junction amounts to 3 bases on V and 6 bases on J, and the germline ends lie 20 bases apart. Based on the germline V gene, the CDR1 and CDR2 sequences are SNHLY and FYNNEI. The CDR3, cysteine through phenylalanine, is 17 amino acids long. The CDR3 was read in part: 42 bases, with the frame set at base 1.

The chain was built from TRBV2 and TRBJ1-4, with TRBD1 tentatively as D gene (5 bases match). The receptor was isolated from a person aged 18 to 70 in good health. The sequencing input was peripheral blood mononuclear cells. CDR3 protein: CASSDWARWGGDEKLFF. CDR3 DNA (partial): TGTGCCAGCAGTGATTGGGCGCGGTGGGGGGGAGATGAAAAA.